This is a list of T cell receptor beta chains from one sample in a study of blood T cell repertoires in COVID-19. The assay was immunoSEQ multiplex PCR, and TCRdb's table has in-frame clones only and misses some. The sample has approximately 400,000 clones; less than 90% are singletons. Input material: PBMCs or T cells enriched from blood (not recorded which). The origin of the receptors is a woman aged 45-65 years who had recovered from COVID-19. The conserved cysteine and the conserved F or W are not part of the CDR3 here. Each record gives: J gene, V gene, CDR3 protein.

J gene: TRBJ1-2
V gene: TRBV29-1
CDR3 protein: SVFVGRGGYT

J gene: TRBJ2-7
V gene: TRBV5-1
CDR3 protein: ASKGDIGTYEQY

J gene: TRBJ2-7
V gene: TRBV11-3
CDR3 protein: ASSEPTGNYEQY

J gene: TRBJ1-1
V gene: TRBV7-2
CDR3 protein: ASSFFQNTEAF

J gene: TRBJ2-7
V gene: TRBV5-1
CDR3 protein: ASSLAAGGSYEQY

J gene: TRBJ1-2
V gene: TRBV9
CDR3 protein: ASSGGQGAGSYGYT

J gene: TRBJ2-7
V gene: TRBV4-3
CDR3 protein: ASSQGSSGAYEQY

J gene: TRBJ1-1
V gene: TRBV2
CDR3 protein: ASSRDSMNTEAF

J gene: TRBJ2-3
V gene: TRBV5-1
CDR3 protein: ASTPGGPADTQY

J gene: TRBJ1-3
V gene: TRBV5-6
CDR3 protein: ASSSTTGTRRNTIY

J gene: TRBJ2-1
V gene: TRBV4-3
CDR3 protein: ASAREPSNYNEQF

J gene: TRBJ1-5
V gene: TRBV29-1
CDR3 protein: SVREGPNNQPQH

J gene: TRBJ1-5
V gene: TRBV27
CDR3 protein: ASSSYRGRKGQPQH

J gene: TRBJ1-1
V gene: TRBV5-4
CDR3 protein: ASSSQGGKNTEAF

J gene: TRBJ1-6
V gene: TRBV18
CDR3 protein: ASSPLRQTESNSPLH

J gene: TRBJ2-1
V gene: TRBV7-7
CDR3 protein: ASSLSGDNEQF

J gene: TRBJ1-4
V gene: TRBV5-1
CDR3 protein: ASSAQQGSNEKLF

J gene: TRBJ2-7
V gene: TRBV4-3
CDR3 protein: ASSQDRDYRSEQY

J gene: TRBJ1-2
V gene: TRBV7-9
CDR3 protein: ASSLAGTGDYGYT

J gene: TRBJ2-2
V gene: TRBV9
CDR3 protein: ASSPVRDKGPPTGELF

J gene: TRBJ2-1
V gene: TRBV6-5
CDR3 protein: ASRATSGRGNEQF

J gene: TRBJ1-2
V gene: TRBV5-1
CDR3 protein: ASSLTGDRYGYT

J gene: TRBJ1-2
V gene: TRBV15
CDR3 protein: ATSSPLGQGINYGYT

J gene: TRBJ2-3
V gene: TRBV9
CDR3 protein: ASSVVVTDTQY

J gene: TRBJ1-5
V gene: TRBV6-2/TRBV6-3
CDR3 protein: ASSTGGTNQPQH

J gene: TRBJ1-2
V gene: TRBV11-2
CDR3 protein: ASIQDRLTANYGYT

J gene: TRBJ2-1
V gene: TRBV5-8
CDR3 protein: ASTVAGSSYNEQF

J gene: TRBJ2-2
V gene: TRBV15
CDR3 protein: ATEMGQSTGELF

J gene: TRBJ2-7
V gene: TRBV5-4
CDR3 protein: ASSKDLESYEQY

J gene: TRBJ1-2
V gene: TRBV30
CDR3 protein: AWSFGGNYGYT

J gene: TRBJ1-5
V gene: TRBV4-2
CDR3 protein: ASSQDTGQGRHQPQH

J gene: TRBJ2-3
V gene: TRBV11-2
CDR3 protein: ASSLAGTGTDTQY

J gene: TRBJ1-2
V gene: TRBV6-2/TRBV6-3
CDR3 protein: ASSTGIVNYSYT

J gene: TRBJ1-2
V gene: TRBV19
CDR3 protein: ASSRDPTGTTYGYT

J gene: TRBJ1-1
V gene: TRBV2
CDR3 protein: ASSGRGANTEAF

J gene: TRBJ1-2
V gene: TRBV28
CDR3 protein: ASSPRQKWESYGYT

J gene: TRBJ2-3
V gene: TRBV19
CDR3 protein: ASSLVYPADTQY

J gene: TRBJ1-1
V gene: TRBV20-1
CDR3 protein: SASIQGTEAF

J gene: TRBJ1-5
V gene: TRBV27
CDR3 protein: ASSTGSRNQPQH

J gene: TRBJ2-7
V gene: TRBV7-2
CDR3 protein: ASIITSGPYEQY

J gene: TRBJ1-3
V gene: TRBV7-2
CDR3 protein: ASSLDRAGNTIY

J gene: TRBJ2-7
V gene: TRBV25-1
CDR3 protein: ASSGIRDTLS

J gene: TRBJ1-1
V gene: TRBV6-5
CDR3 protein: ASSRDRASFNEAF

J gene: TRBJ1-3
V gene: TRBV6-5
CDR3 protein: ASSTRRVSGNTIY

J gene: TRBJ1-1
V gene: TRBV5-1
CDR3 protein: ASSSTVTSEAF

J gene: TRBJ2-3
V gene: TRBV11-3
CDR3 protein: ASSVLAGATDTQY

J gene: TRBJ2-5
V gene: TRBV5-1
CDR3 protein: ASSTATGGVETQY

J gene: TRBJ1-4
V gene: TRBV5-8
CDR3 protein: ASSFKGRSVTATNEKLF